A single sample gave rise to the 32 T cell receptor beta chains below, sequenced in a study of identical twins. TCRdb analysed the 5' RACE reads with MiXCR anew, one entry per CDR3 protein. The data hold about 280,000 distinct CDR3 sequences, with around 8.8% observed a single time. The same sample was also used in a study of yellow fever vaccine responses in identical twins.

The source material was memory (CD45RO+) T cells sorted from blood. The receptors derive from a woman younger than 35 in good health.

This clonotype came up many times. Here the CDR3 DNA reads TGTGCCAGCAGTCTTCACCCCGCGGCGGGTTGGACCGGGGAGCTGTTTTTT. It is translated as CASSLHPAAGWTGELFF. The rearrangement uses TRBV12-3 or TRBV12-4 and TRBJ2-2; D possibly corresponds to TRBD2 (5 bases). The CDR3 is made up of 17 amino acids. V lost 5 bases and J lost 5, with 21 bases in between.

The table lists this clonotype with many counts. Compared with germline, one end of the junction differs, possibly owing to a read error. In nucleotides, the CDR3 is TGTGCCACCAATGGAACAGGGACGAATTTACGTTTT. This gives the protein CATNGTGTNLRF. The chain combines TRBV24-1 with TRBJ2-3; maybe TRBD1 (6 bases). This CDR3 comprises 12 residues. Per the germline V gene, CDR1 is KGHDR and CDR2 is SFDVKD.

In its sample, this clonotype was seen many times. V and J are TRBV20-1 and TRBJ2-1, with D perhaps TRBD1 or TRBD2 (5 bases each). Per the germline V gene, CDR1 is DFQATT and CDR2 is SNEGSKA (reference sequence). The CDR3 has 15 residues. The ends were cut back, 3 bases at V and 0 bases at J, with 12 bases in the middle. In DNA form, the CDR3 reads TGCAGTGCTAGTAACGGGGCGAGCTCCTACAATGAGCAGTTCTTC. Translated, it gives CSASNGASSYNEQFF.

This chain connects TRBV6-1 to TRBJ2-7; TRBD1 agrees at 7 bases. The CDR3 extends over 14 amino acids. The germline CDR1 and CDR2 sequences are MNHNS and SASEGT. J gave up 3 bases and V 9 bases, and 11 bases lay outside the gene matches. This CDR3 reads CASRQRQGRYEQYF. CDR3 bases: TGTGCCAGTCGTCAAAGACAGGGACGCTACGAGCAGTACTTC.

This clonotype was observed a handful of times. The chain uses TRBV24-1 and TRBJ2-3; 9 bases match TRBD1. The CDR3 is 18 residues long. Germline V gene data show CDR1 as KGHDR and CDR2 as SFDVKD. V trimming: 4 bases; J trimming: 4 bases; junction bases outside the gene matches: 14. The CDR3 DNA reads as TGTGCCACCAGTGACCCAGCGAGGGACAGGGTGCATGCAGATACGCAGTATTTT. It is translated as CATSDPARDRVHADTQYF.

Written as DNA, the CDR3 is TGTGCCAGCAGTGACTCGACAGGAAACTACAATGAGCAGTTCTTC. Translating it yields CASSDSTGNYNEQFF. This chain connects TRBV6-4 to TRBJ2-1; D perhaps matches TRBD1 (6 bases). V lost 0 bases and J 3 bases, leaving 9 bases between the germline ends. The CDR3 loop spans 15 amino acids. Germline V gives CDR1 MRHNA, CDR2 SNTAGT.

This clonotype occurred a few times. The rearrangement joins TRBV25-1 to TRBJ2-5, with D possibly called TRBD1 or TRBD2 (5 bases each). This CDR3 has 16 residues. Germline assignment: CDR1 MGHDK and CDR2 SYGVNS. Trimming cost V 3 bases and J 0 bases, with 14 bases left between them. The CDR3 loop is CASSENRDRHQETQYF. CDR3 DNA: TGTGCCAGCAGTGAGAACCGGGACCGGCACCAAGAGACCCAGTACTTC.

A few counts support this clonotype. This chain uses TRBV28 with TRBJ1-3, with D possibly matching TRBD1 (6 bases). The V end lost 7 bases, the J end lost 0 bases, and 16 bases lay between the germline ends. Germline V lookup: CDR1 MDHEN, CDR2 SYDVKM. The CDR3 totals 16 residues. The CDR3 DNA is TGTGCCAGCAAGGGGGGGGATAACCACTCTGGAAACACCATATATTTT. As protein: CASKGGDNHSGNTIYF.

CDR3 nucleotide sequence: TGCAGTGCTAGGTTTCGGGGGGGAAGTAATGAGCAGTTCTTC. Its protein product is CSARFRGGSNEQFF. The genes are TRBV20-1 and TRBJ2-1; 8 bases fit TRBD2. The germline gives CDR1 DFQATT, CDR2 SNEGSKA (reference sequence). V dropped 3 bases and J dropped 7; count of bases not matched to a gene: 8. CDR3 size: 14 residues.

The genes are TRBV18 and TRBJ2-7, with D possibly matching TRBD1 (6 bases). The CDR3 runs to 14 residues. The V gene's germline CDR1 is KGHSH and CDR2 LQKENI. V lost 5 bases, J lost 0 bases, and 11 bases lay in between. The CDR3 nucleotides read TGTGCCAGCTCATCCGGACAGCCCTCCTACGAGCAGTACTTC. It encodes CASSSGQPSYEQYF. The full variable domain, completed using reference TRBV18 and TRBJ2-7, is NAGVMQNPRHLVRRRGQEARLRCSPMKGHSHVYWYRQLPEEGLKFMVYLQKENIIDESGMPKERFSAEFPKEGPSILRIQQVVRGDSAAYFCASSSGQPSYEQYFGPGTRLTVT.

This clonotype was observed many times. This chain joins TRBV7-9 and TRBJ1-1; D remains ambiguous. Germline V gene lookup returns CDR1 SEHNR and CDR2 FQNEAQ (reference sequence). The CDR3 contains 14 residues. V was trimmed by 7 bases and J by 0 bases, leaving 12 bases between them. The CDR3 nucleotides read TGTGCCAGCAAATCGGGCCTTATGAACACTGAAGCTTTCTTT. This gives the protein CASKSGLMNTEAFF. The entire variable domain, with the rest obtained from reference TRBV7-9 and TRBJ1-1, is as follows: DTGVSQNPRHKITKRGQNVTFRCDPISEHNRLYWYRQTLGQGPEFLTYFQNEAQLEKSRLLSDRFSAERPKGSFSTLEIQRTEQGDSAMYLCASKSGLMNTEAFFGQGTRLTVV.

The chain links TRBV6-4 to TRBJ2-3; TRBD2 matches 9 bases. The germline CDR1 and CDR2 sequences are MRHNA and SNTAGT. J gave up 4 bases and V 6 bases, and 11 bases lay outside the gene matches. This CDR3 is built from 16 residues. DNA for the CDR3: TGTGCCAGCAGCCCCGGTCAAGCGGGAGGTTCAGATACGCAGTATTTT. Protein product: CASSPGQAGGSDTQYF.

There are many counts of this clonotype. The chain is built from TRBV15 and TRBJ2-5; maybe TRBD2 (6 bases). The CDR3 totals 16 residues. Germline CDR1 is LNHNV and CDR2 is YYDKDF (reference sequence). V shed 1 base and J shed 0 bases, with 12 bases lying between them. DNA for the CDR3: TGTGCCACCAGCAGAGGGTCGTGGGGGGACCAAGAGACCCAGTACTTC. This encodes CATSRGSWGDQETQYF.

The chain has TRBV5-1 and TRBJ2-1; a weak D match, TRBD2 (6 bases). The CDR3 extends over 14 amino acids. Germline CDR1 SGHRS, CDR2 YFSETQ. V lost 0 bases to trimming and J lost 3 bases, with 7 bases between them. CDR3 DNA: TGCGCCAGCAGCTTGGCTAGCGACTACAATGAGCAGTTCTTC. Its translation is CASSLASDYNEQFF.

There are many counts of this clonotype. V usage is TRBV14 and J usage is TRBJ2-3, with D possibly being TRBD1 or TRBD2 (5 bases each). CDR1 SGHDN and CDR2 FVKESK come from the germline V gene. V lost 4 bases and J 6 bases, leaving 14 bases between the germline ends. The CDR3 is 14 amino acids. For the CDR3, the DNA is TGTGCCAGCAGCCCGGGACGGCCTAGGGATACGCAGTATTTT. It encodes CASSPGRPRDTQYF.

This clonotype was observed many times. This chain's CDR3 is CAQRVKGSGREETQYF. In nucleotides, the CDR3 is TGTGCCCAGCGTGTGAAGGGTAGCGGGAGGGAGGAGACCCAGTACTTC. V is TRBV28 and J is TRBJ2-5; the match to TRBD2 covers 11 bases. Germline lookup yields CDR1 MDHEN and CDR2 SYDVKM. CDR3 length equals 16 residues. V trimming: 11 bases; J trimming: 5 bases; junction bases outside the gene matches: 16.

The V call is TRBV6-2 or TRBV6-3, the J call TRBJ2-7; D remains unclear. Germline assignment: CDR1 MNHEY and CDR2 SVGEGT. V was trimmed by 8 bases and J by 3 bases, leaving 20 bases between them. The CDR3 spans 15 residues. The CDR3 DNA follows: TGTGCCAGCTCTGATCACCCCTCCGTTTTCTACGAGCAGTACGTC. It codes for CASSDHPSVFYEQYV.

This clonotype has ten or more counts. V and J are TRBV7-9 and TRBJ2-1, with D possibly matching TRBD2 (5 bases). Germline CDR1 is SEHNR and CDR2 is FQNEAQ (reference sequence). The germline V and J ends were trimmed by 5 bases and 10 bases, with 15 bases remaining between them. The CDR3 length is 13 residues. The CDR3 reads CASSPSSSGEQFF. CDR3 nucleotides: TGTGCCAGCAGCCCCTCTAGCTCCGGCGAGCAGTTCTTC. Full variable domain (missing parts from reference TRBV7-9 and TRBJ2-1): DTGVSQNPRHKITKRGQNVTFRCDPISEHNRLYWYRQTLGQGPEFLTYFQNEAQLEKSRLLSDRFSAERPKGSFSTLEIQRTEQGDSAMYLCASSPSSSGEQFFGPGTRLTVL.

The sample holds many counts of this clonotype. V gene TRBV3-1 combines with J gene TRBJ2-3, with 8 bases matching TRBD1. CDR3 length: 13 amino acids. The germline gives CDR1 LGHDT, CDR2 YNNKEL (reference sequence). Losses at the gene ends were 4 bases for V and 6 bases for J; bases not matched to a gene: 3. CDR3 sequence (DNA): TGTGCCAGCAGCCGGGACAGGCTGGATACGCAGTATTTT. Its translation is CASSRDRLDTQYF.

The chain recombines TRBV12-3 or TRBV12-4 with TRBJ2-7, with D hard to call. Trimming removed 2 bases from V and 9 bases from J, with 11 bases in between. CDR3 length: 12 residues. As DNA, the CDR3 is TGTGCCAGCAGTTTATTAGCCCGTCCGCAGTACTTC. It encodes CASSLLARPQYF.

Many counts were recorded for this clonotype. CDR3 sequence reads: CASSSGAGSNTGELFF. For the CDR3, the DNA is TGTGCCAGCAGCTCAGGAGCGGGGTCGAACACCGGGGAGCTGTTTTTT. V usage is TRBV11-2 and J usage is TRBJ2-2, with 7 bases lining up with TRBD2. The V gene end was trimmed by 4 bases and the J gene end by 0 bases; junction bases not matched to a gene: 5. The CDR3 has 16 residues. Germline values: CDR1 SGHAT, CDR2 FQNNGV. Based on the CDR3 plus reference TRBV11-2 and TRBJ2-2, the full variable domain is EAGVAQSPRYKIIEKRQSVAFWCNPISGHATLYWYQQILGQGPKLLIQFQNNGVVDDSQLPKDRFSAERLKGVDSTLKIQPAKLEDSAVYLCASSSGAGSNTGELFFGEGSRLTVL.

The V call is TRBV6-1, the J call TRBJ2-1; D not certain. The CDR3 runs 14 residues. Germline V gene lookup returns CDR1 MNHNS and CDR2 SASEGT. Trimming took 2 bases from V and 4 from J, leaving 9 bases between them. The CDR3: CASSESPVYNEQFF. Here the CDR3 DNA reads TGTGCCAGCAGTGAATCGCCCGTTTACAATGAGCAGTTCTTC.

As to this clonotype: A much larger clone differs from this one at a single base, so this may be a read error. The chain employs TRBV4-1 and TRBJ2-2; 10 nucleotides agree with TRBD2. This CDR3 has 15 residues. Losses at the gene ends were 4 bases for V and 9 bases for J; bases not matched to a gene: 8. Per the germline V gene, CDR1 is MGHRA and CDR2 is YSYEKL. This CDR3 reads CASSPGLAKRWELFF. The CDR3, as DNA: TGCGCCAGCAGCCCGGGACTAGCGAAACGCTGGGAGCTGTTTTTT.

This clonotype was seen at least ten times. CDR3 DNA: TGTGCCAGCAGCTTGGGAGACAGGGCACAACTCTACGAGCAGTACTTC. It encodes CASSLGDRAQLYEQYF. The J gene is TRBJ2-7, the V gene TRBV5-5; 7 nucleotides align to TRBD1. Per the germline V gene, CDR1 is SGHKS and CDR2 is YYEKEE (reference sequence). This CDR3 comprises 16 residues. V gave up 0 bases and J gave up 3 bases; unmatched junction bases: 9.

This clonotype was detected only a few times. The CDR3 DNA follows: TGTGCCAGCAGTGAGGGCGTTTCGAGCACAGATACGCAGTATTTT. This translates into CASSEGVSSTDTQYF. This sequence joins TRBV6-1 and TRBJ2-3; D ambiguous. The CDR3 consists of 15 residues. V was trimmed by 3 bases and J by 0 bases, leaving 10 bases between them. Germline V CDR1 and CDR2: MNHNS, SASEGT.

This clonotype came up a few times. The chain is built from TRBV20-1 and TRBJ2-2, with 8 nucleotides matching TRBD2. The length of the CDR3 is 15 residues. V shed 4 bases and J 4 bases; nucleotides not matched to a gene: 8. Germline V gene sequence: CDR1 DFQATT, CDR2 SNEGSKA (reference sequence). The CDR3 DNA follows: TGCAGTGCTACACCGGGACTAGGGTTCACCGGGGAGCTGTTTTTT. This sequence encodes CSATPGLGFTGELFF.

This clonotype appeared many times. The chain links TRBV4-1 to TRBJ1-6, with 7 bases fitting TRBD1. The V gene's germline CDR1 is MGHRA and CDR2 YSYEKL. The CDR3 has 16 amino acids. V shed 2 bases and J 2 bases; nucleotides not matched to a gene: 3. In DNA, the CDR3 is TGCGCCAGCAGCCAACCGGGACAGACCTATAATTCACCCCTCCACTTT. This sequence encodes CASSQPGQTYNSPLHF.

The genes are TRBV3-1 and TRBJ2-3; TRBD1 or TRBD2 may be the D gene (5 bases each). CDR3 size: 15 residues. Germline V gives CDR1 LGHDT, CDR2 YNNKEL (reference sequence). Trimming took off 0 bases at V and 2 bases at J, with 9 bases between the two ends. CDR3 nucleotide sequence: TGTGCCAGCAGCCAAGATCCAGGGACCACAGATACGCAGTATTTT. Protein product: CASSQDPGTTDTQYF.

This clonotype was picked up a small number of times. V usage is TRBV10-3 and J usage is TRBJ2-2; maybe TRBD2 (6 bases). This CDR3 region has 15 residues. V gave up 6 bases and J gave up 0 bases, with 11 bases separating them. The germline CDR1 and CDR2 sequences are ENHRY and SYGVKD. The CDR3 is CAIRAGTANTGELFF. The DNA of the CDR3 is TGTGCCATCAGGGCGGGGACTGCGAACACCGGGGAGCTGTTTTTT.

This clonotype was found a few times. The chain couples TRBV15 to TRBJ2-7; possibly TRBD2 for D (6 bases). The CDR3 extends over 15 amino acids. V gave up 0 bases and J gave up 5 bases, with 14 bases separating them. Germline lookup yields CDR1 LNHNV and CDR2 YYDKDF (reference sequence). The CDR3 DNA is TGTGCCACCAGCAGAGATATTGGGGGGTTTCACGAGCAGTACTTC. Translating gives CATSRDIGGFHEQYF. Filled out from reference TRBV15 and TRBJ2-7, the complete variable domain reads DAMVIQNPRYQVTQFGKPVTLSCSQTLNHNVMYWYQQKSSQAPKLLFHYYDKDFNNEADTPDNFQSRRPNTSFCFLDIRSPGLGDTAMYLCATSRDIGGFHEQYFGPGTRLTVT.

The chain employs TRBV7-2 and TRBJ2-7; D remains ambiguous. The CDR3 totals 12 residues. The germline V and J ends were trimmed by 5 bases and 3 bases, with 8 bases remaining between them. Germline V gene data show CDR1 as SGHTA and CDR2 as FQGNSA. The CDR3 here is CASSPSVYEQYF. In DNA, the CDR3 is TGTGCCAGCAGCCCCTCCGTCTACGAGCAGTACTTC.

This clonotype appeared a few times. This sequence joins TRBV3-1 and TRBJ2-1; possibly TRBD1 or TRBD2 for D (5 bases each). V was clipped by 3 bases and J by 6 bases, with 9 bases between them. Germline loops: CDR1 LGHDT, CDR2 YNNKEL (reference sequence). CDR3 length: 13 residues. DNA for the CDR3: TGTGCCAGCAGCCATGGGGGACCCAATGAGCAGTTCTTC. Its protein product is CASSHGGPNEQFF.